These T cell receptor beta chains were read from a single sample in a study of blood T cell repertoires in COVID-19. The repertoire was sequenced with immunoSEQ multiplex PCR; TCRdb's copy has only in-frame clones and lacks some. The profile shows about 120,000 clones, more than 60% of them singletons. Input material: peripheral blood. Receptors were obtained from a man between 65 and 85 years old with acute or convalescent COVID-19. CDR3s include the opening cysteine and the closing phenylalanine or tryptophan. D genes are given only for firm matches. Size is omitted from some rows. Given values are once, few, many or a class for expanded clones.

J: TRBJ1-1; V: TRBV30; size: NA; D: NA; DNA: TGTGCCTGGAGCCTGAGAGGGATCACTGAAGCTTTCTTT; CDR3: CAWSLRGITEAFF
J: TRBJ1-2; V: TRBV27; size: NA; D: NA; DNA: TGTGCCAGCAGTTTCACACCGGGACACTCCTATGGCTACACCTTC; CDR3: CASSFTPGHSYGYTF
J: TRBJ2-3; V: TRBV9; size: NA; D: TRBD2; DNA: TGTGCCAGCAGCGTAGGCGGGGGACATACGCAGTATTTT; CDR3: CASSVGGGHTQYF
J: TRBJ1-2; V: TRBV18; size: once; D: TRBD1; DNA: TGTGCCAGCTCACCACGACAGGGGTCGGGGAGGGGCTACACCTTC; CDR3: CASSPRQGSGRGYTF
J: TRBJ2-2; V: TRBV18; size: once; D: NA; DNA: TGTGCCAGCTCTCCCGACAGGAACACCGGGGAGCTGTTTTTT; CDR3: CASSPDRNTGELFF
J: TRBJ1-1; V: TRBV5-1; size: NA; D: NA; DNA: TGCGCCAGCAGCCCGGGACACCTTAACACTGAAGCTTTCTTT; CDR3: CASSPGHLNTEAFF
J: TRBJ1-2; V: TRBV5-1; size: NA; D: TRBD1; DNA: TGCGCCAGCAGCTTAAAGGGGACAGGGAGTGGCTACACCTTC; CDR3: CASSLKGTGSGYTF
J: TRBJ2-1; V: TRBV21-1; size: NA; D: NA; DNA: TGTGCCAGCAGCAATAGGCCGCCGGGACAGGGACCGAATGAGCAGTTCTTC; CDR3: CASSNRPPGQGPNEQFF
J: TRBJ1-2; V: TRBV27; size: once; D: NA; DNA: TGTGCCAGCAGTTTCAGGGGCTCCAACTATGGCTACACCTTC; CDR3: CASSFRGSNYGYTF
J: TRBJ2-7; V: TRBV5-1; size: NA; D: TRBD1; DNA: TGCGCCAGCAGCCAGGGGGTCTACGAGCAGTACTTC; CDR3: CASSQGVYEQYF
J: TRBJ2-1; V: TRBV7-3; size: once; D: TRBD1; DNA: TGTGCCAGCAGCTCGGACAGGGGGGTCTACAATGAGCAGTTCTTC; CDR3: CASSSDRGVYNEQFF
J: TRBJ1-2; V: TRBV7-2; size: once; D: NA; DNA: TGTGCCAGCACCCCACAGCAGACCTATGGCTACACCTTC; CDR3: CASTPQQTYGYTF
J: TRBJ1-4; V: TRBV10-3; size: few; D: NA; DNA: TGTGCCATCAGTGAAAACAGGGTCGGGGAAAAACTGTTTTTT; CDR3: CAISENRVGEKLFF